A selection of T cell receptor beta chains follows, all from one sample in a study of naive and memory T cell subsets. MiXCR, applied by TCRdb to the UMI-ligation and nested PCR reads, yields one record per CDR3 protein. The data show 150,000 or so distinct CDR3 sequences, over 15% seen once. Input material: naive CD4+ T cells from blood. The receptor source for this set is a human donor in good health. The CDR3 runs from the conserved cysteine through the conserved F or W. Fields, in order: V gene, clone size, D gene, J gene, CDR3 DNA, CDR3 protein. D genes are given only for firm matches. Clone size, where shown, is once, few, many, or a class for clones that have expanded.

TRBV10-1,few,NA,TRBJ2-5,TGCGCCAGCAGCAAGGACGTGGGGCAAGAGACCCAGTACTTC,CASSKDVGQETQYF
TRBV15,few,NA,TRBJ2-2,TGTGCCACCAGCCCCCTAGCTATTTCAAACACCGGGGAGCTGTTTTTT,CATSPLAISNTGELFF
TRBV29-1,few,NA,TRBJ1-3,TGCAGCGCCCGTCTCTCTGGAAACACCATATATTTT,CSARLSGNTIYF
TRBV6-2/TRBV6-3,few,NA,TRBJ2-1,TGTGCCAGCCGGGACACAAACTACAATGAGCAGTTCTTC,CASRDTNYNEQFF
TRBV10-3,NA,NA,TRBJ1-5,TGTGCCATCAGTGGACAGACCAATCAGCCCCAGCATTTT,CAISGQTNQPQHF
TRBV2,few,NA,TRBJ1-4,TGTGCCAGCAGGGCCGCAGGGCGTCCTAATGAAAAACTGTTTTTT,CASRAAGRPNEKLFF
TRBV14,few,TRBD2,TRBJ2-7,TGTGCCAGCAGCCAGGCAGGCGGGAGTCACCACGAGCAGTACTTC,CASSQAGGSHHEQYF
TRBV6-5,NA,TRBD2,TRBJ2-2,TGTGCCAGCAGCCCCCCAGCGCTGGCGGGAGGAATGGAGCTGTTTTTT,CASSPPALAGGMELFF
TRBV27,NA,NA,TRBJ1-4,TGTGCCAGCAGTCCAACAGTTGGTGAAAAACTGTTTTTT,CASSPTVGEKLFF
TRBV30,few,NA,TRBJ1-2,TGTGCCTGGAGTGTACGTCGCAGCGGAGCTACTAACTATGGCTACACCTTC,CAWSVRRSGATNYGYTF
TRBV7-9,many,NA,TRBJ2-2,TGTGCCAGCAGCCGATACCCGACAGGACGAAACACCGGGGAGCTGTTTTTT,CASSRYPTGRNTGELFF
TRBV2,NA,TRBD2,TRBJ2-3,TGTGCCAGCACCGCTGCGGGAGGGATAGATACGCAGTATTTT,CASTAAGGIDTQYF
TRBV18,few,NA,TRBJ2-2,TGTGCCAGCTCACCACAGGGTGTCGGGGAGCTGTTTTTT,CASSPQGVGELFF
TRBV20-1,NA,NA,TRBJ1-5,TGCAGTGCTAGAGATGGAGAGTCAGGGTGGAATAGCAATCAGCCCCAGCATTTT,CSARDGESGWNSNQPQHF
TRBV7-2,few,TRBD2,TRBJ2-3,TGTGCCAGCAGCTCCCCACTAGGGCGGGAGGGCCGAAATACGCAGTATTTT,CASSSPLGREGRNTQYF
TRBV19,NA,NA,TRBJ1-1,TGTGCCAGTAGTATCTGGGGGAGAGTCGGTGACACTGAAGCTTTCTTT,CASSIWGRVGDTEAFF
TRBV3-1,NA,NA,TRBJ2-1,TGTGCCAGCAGCCAACTCGGGACTGACAATGAGCAGTTCTTC,CASSQLGTDNEQFF
TRBV28,NA,TRBD2,TRBJ2-7,TGTGCCAGCAGTTTAGCGACTAGCGGGAGGAGGGAGCAGTACTTC,CASSLATSGRREQYF
TRBV5-1,NA,NA,TRBJ2-3,TGCGCCAGCAGCTTGGTACATCTCACAGATACGCAGTATTTT,CASSLVHLTDTQYF
TRBV11-2,many,NA,TRBJ2-5,TGTGCCAGCAGCCCAAGCTCTGCACTCCAAGAGACCCAGTACTTC,CASSPSSALQETQYF
TRBV12-3/TRBV12-4,NA,NA,TRBJ2-5,TGTGCCAGCAGAAAAGGGGGGGTCGAGACCCAGTACTTC,CASRKGGVETQYF
TRBV7-2,few,TRBD2,TRBJ2-1,TGTGCCAGCAGCTTAGGGGGACTAGCGGGGGAGGCGTTCTTC,CASSLGGLAGEAFF
TRBV6-5,many,TRBD1,TRBJ2-7,TGTGCCAGCAGAGTTACGGGACAGGGGACCTACGAGCAGTACTTC,CASRVTGQGTYEQYF
TRBV18,many,NA,TRBJ1-1,TGTGCCAGCTCACCAACCGGTCTGGGCACTGAAGCTTTCTTT,CASSPTGLGTEAFF
TRBV7-2,NA,TRBD1,TRBJ1-2,TGTGCCAGCAGCTTAGAGGGACAGGGGAGGGTGAACTATGGCTACACCTTC,CASSLEGQGRVNYGYTF
TRBV27,NA,NA,TRBJ2-5,TGTGCCAGCAGTCCTTCAAGAGGAGAGACCCAGTACTTC,CASSPSRGETQYF
TRBV6-6,many,NA,TRBJ2-2,TGTGCCAGCCGGAGAGTCGGTACCGGGGAGCTGTTTTTT,CASRRVGTGELFF
TRBV20-1,few,NA,TRBJ1-1,TGCAGTGCTAGGTCGGTGGGCAGCTACACTGAAGCTTTCTTT,CSARSVGSYTEAFF
TRBV10-3,few,NA,TRBJ2-7,TGTGCCATCAGTGAGAGGCAGTCCTACGAGCAGTACTTC,CAISERQSYEQYF
TRBV12-3/TRBV12-4,NA,TRBD2,TRBJ2-3,TGTGCCAGCAGTCAGAGCGGGATCAGTACAGATACGCAGTATTTT,CASSQSGISTDTQYF
TRBV9,many,TRBD1,TRBJ1-2,TGTGCCAGCAGCGGGACAGGGGCCGGCTACACCTTC,CASSGTGAGYTF
TRBV30,NA,TRBD2,TRBJ2-1,TGTGCCTGGAGTGGACTAGCGGCCTACAATGAGCAGTTCTTC,CAWSGLAAYNEQFF
TRBV18,many,NA,TRBJ1-4,TGTGCCAGCTCACCACCCGGGGAAAATGAAAAACTGTTTTTT,CASSPPGENEKLFF
TRBV7-7,many,TRBD2,TRBJ2-1,TGTGCCAGCAGCTTCCTGCGGGAGTCCTACAATGAGCAGTTCTTC,CASSFLRESYNEQFF
TRBV27,few,NA,TRBJ2-1,TGTGCCAGCAGTTTAATTCAGGGGACGGGTGAGCAGTTCTTC,CASSLIQGTGEQFF
TRBV6-5,few,TRBD2,TRBJ2-2,TGTGCCAGCAGTTACCTTACTAGCGGGAGCCGTCCCACCGGGGAGCTGTTTTTT,CASSYLTSGSRPTGELFF
TRBV7-2,few,NA,TRBJ1-2,TGTGCCAGCAGCTTACCGTGGACAGCTTCCTATGGCTACACCTTC,CASSLPWTASYGYTF